This is a list of T cell receptor beta chains from one sample in a study of T-cell reconstitution after alpha-beta-depleted transplantation in children. Using its own MiXCR run on the PCR reads, TCRdb lists one record per CDR3 protein. The sample lists more than 500,000 distinct CDR3 sequences; over 9.5% were seen once. The material sequenced was PBMCs, mostly from graft donor cells, taken 180 days after TCRalphabeta/CD19-depleted stem cell transplant. The receptor set was obtained from a female patient aged 2-9 years who had a stem cell transplant for aplastic anemia, so the T cells may come from the graft donor. Each CDR3 is given with its conserved first and last residue. A D gene is named only where the DNA matches it firmly. Only part of the rows carry a size: once, few, many, or a class if the clone is expanded.

D	size	V	J	CDR3	DNA
TRBD1	few	TRBV6-5	TRBJ1-4	CASSSWTGREKLFF	TGTGCCAGCAGTTCCTGGACAGGGAGAGAAAAACTGTTTTTT
TRBD1	many	TRBV27	TRBJ1-2	CASSLSRTGGYTF	TGTGCCAGCAGTTTATCGAGGACAGGTGGCTACACCTTC
TRBD1	-	TRBV11-2	TRBJ2-2	CASSLIGQGARTGELFF	TGTGCCAGCAGCCTCATTGGGCAGGGGGCTCGGACCGGGGAGCTGTTTTTT
TRBD1	many	TRBV28	TRBJ1-2	CASSNTGDGYTF	TGTGCCAGCAGTAACACAGGGGATGGCTACACCTTC
-	few	TRBV14	TRBJ2-3	CASSRILYDTQYF	TGTGCCAGCAGCCGGATCCTGTACGATACGCAGTATTTT
TRBD1	-	TRBV7-2	TRBJ1-1	CASSPRDRRRSGAFF	TGTGCCAGCAGCCCCCGGGACAGGCGACGTTCTGGGGCTTTCTTT
TRBD2	-	TRBV11-2	TRBJ2-1	CASSSIYRLAGGEMIYNEQFF	TGTGCCAGCAGCTCCATTTACAGACTAGCGGGAGGAGAGATGATCTACAATGAGCAGTTCTTC
-	-	TRBV4-1	TRBJ2-1	CASSPGASRTGEQFF	TGCGCCAGCAGTCCCGGGGCTAGCCGTACCGGTGAGCAGTTCTTC
TRBD1	many	TRBV11-2	TRBJ2-1	CASSTQQGAAFF	TGTGCCAGCAGCACCCAACAGGGGGCGGCGTTCTTC
TRBD2	-	TRBV11-2	TRBJ2-1	CASSLVGTSGRNEQFF	TGTGCCAGCAGCTTAGTCGGGACTAGCGGGAGAAATGAGCAGTTCTTC
TRBD1	-	TRBV7-9	TRBJ2-5	CASSQKRTGREETQYF	TGTGCCAGCAGCCAGAAAAGGACAGGAAGGGAAGAGACCCAGTACTTC
-	-	TRBV21-1	TRBJ1-4	CASSTRDRVEEKLFF	TGTGCCAGCAGCACCAGGGACAGGGTGGAGGAAAAACTGTTTTTT
-	-	TRBV20-1	TRBJ1-5	CSASIHGLSNQPQHF	TGCAGTGCTAGCATACACGGTCTCAGCAATCAGCCCCAGCATTTT
-	few	TRBV28	TRBJ2-7	CASSLWSAGSSYEQYF	TGTGCCAGCAGTTTATGGTCGGCAGGGTCGAGCTACGAGCAGTACTTC
TRBD2	few	TRBV20-1	TRBJ2-5	CSASAGGETQYF	TGCAGTGCCTCAGCGGGAGGTGAGACCCAGTACTTC
-	-	TRBV11-2	TRBJ2-5	CASSPTRGLGQETQYF	TGTGCCAGCAGCCCTACACGAGGGCTGGGCCAAGAGACCCAGTACTTC
-	few	TRBV6-1	TRBJ2-2	CALSGPNTGELFF	TGTGCCCTCAGCGGCCCTAACACCGGGGAGCTGTTTTTT
-	-	TRBV9	TRBJ1-1	CASSVVTGSRVF	TGTGCCAGCAGCGTAGTTACAGGGTCGAGGGTCTTT
-	few	TRBV7-3	TRBJ2-1	CASRRDTITYNEQFF	TGTGCCAGCAGAAGGGATACTATAACCTACAATGAGCAGTTCTTC
TRBD1	-	TRBV3-1	TRBJ2-1	CASSLQGAGYNEQFF	TGTGCCAGCAGCCTCCAGGGGGCTGGGTACAATGAGCAGTTCTTC
-	-	TRBV28	TRBJ2-7	CASEEAGTYEQYF	TGTGCCAGTGAAGAAGCGGGTACCTACGAGCAGTACTTC
-	many	TRBV28	TRBJ2-2	CASSLRSNTGELFF	TGTGCCAGCAGTTTACGGTCGAACACCGGGGAGCTGTTTTTT
-	-	TRBV7-2	TRBJ2-5	CASSLDWELGETQYF	TGTGCCAGCAGCTTAGACTGGGAGTTGGGAGAGACCCAGTACTTC